The rows below give T cell receptor beta chains drawn from one sample of a study of blood T cell repertoires in COVID-19. The method was immunoSEQ multiplex PCR; TCRdb's version includes in-frame clones alone and lacks a portion of them. The sample lists some 320,000 clones, 80% to 90% seen once, with around 8% in the top ten. Sequenced sample: peripheral blood. The origin of the receptors is a woman in her 50s who had recovered from COVID-19. Both conserved end residues are trimmed from each CDR3.

TRBJ2-7 17 TRBV15 ATSSSSLAGGPVIYEQY
TRBJ2-1 13 TRBV19 ASSIRQGDYNEQF
TRBJ1-4 12 TRBV9 ASSVGQGREKLF
TRBJ2-7 10 TRBV6-2/TRBV6-3 ASSVQVHEQY
TRBJ2-3 15 TRBV19 ASSMRGSGGKTDTQY
TRBJ2-1 13 TRBV19 ASSPTPTSTYEQF
TRBJ1-1 11 TRBV29-1 SVEVSGTGEAF
TRBJ1-3 14 TRBV7-2 ASSLWGVSSGNTIY
TRBJ1-1 9 TRBV28 ASGRNTEAF
TRBJ2-4 11 TRBV27 ASRRTGENIQY
TRBJ2-6 12 TRBV4-2 ASSPFSGANVLT
TRBJ1-1 11 TRBV4-3 ASSPATDREAF
TRBJ1-5 12 TRBV4-2 ASSQRRGNQPQH
TRBJ2-3 14 TRBV9 ASSGLAGGPTDTQY
TRBJ2-1 12 TRBV29-1 SVKSPGHYNEQF
TRBJ1-2 11 TRBV30 AWAHKAGGGYT
TRBJ1-1 11 TRBV5-6 ASSFVYGSEAF
TRBJ2-3 13 TRBV6-5 ASSRTGVPTDTQY
TRBJ2-1 12 TRBV5-1 ASSMDRQYNEQF
TRBJ2-2 11 TRBV18 ASSPNILGELF
TRBJ2-3 14 TRBV24-1 ATSDPLGGGTDTQY
TRBJ1-1 14 TRBV6-6 ASSYDPHRRNTEAF
TRBJ1-4 14 TRBV28 ASSSFTGTGREKLF
TRBJ2-3 15 TRBV5-5 ASSHQLARRGTDTQY
TRBJ1-1 12 TRBV18 ASSSGQGGTEAF
TRBJ2-3 11 TRBV6-2/TRBV6-3 ASSAGGTDTQY
TRBJ2-5 14 TRBV7-2 ASSSMGLAGDETQY
TRBJ2-3 12 TRBV11-2 ASTLEIRGDTQY
TRBJ1-2 11 TRBV3-1/TRBV3-2 ASSQDAMGGYT
TRBJ1-1 12 TRBV28 ASSPEGAVAEAF
TRBJ2-3 15 TRBV3-1/TRBV3-2 ASSLRTSGGYWHTQY
TRBJ1-6 11 TRBV5-5 ASSATGGSPLH
TRBJ2-7 10 TRBV6-2/TRBV6-3 ASRPQGYEQY
TRBJ2-7 14 TRBV28 ASSPLAGGPSYEQY
TRBJ2-1 10 TRBV6-2/TRBV6-3 ASSYPGSEQF
TRBJ2-7 13 TRBV2 ASRSAGTGDYEQY
TRBJ2-7 13 TRBV28 ASRSTTGATYEQY
TRBJ2-3 12 TRBV5-1 ASSLGQDTDTQY
TRBJ1-4 12 TRBV5-4 ASSPGRAGEKLF
TRBJ2-2 12 TRBV6-5 ASSYGLNTGELF
TRBJ2-1 13 TRBV19 ASSISSGGYNEQF
TRBJ2-7 11 TRBV11-3 ASSRQQGVKQY
TRBJ2-7 12 TRBV6-5 ASARDRLTRVQY
TRBJ2-1 12 TRBV5-4 ASSSGGGGNEQF
TRBJ2-7 13 TRBV19 ASKTKSGSTYEQY
TRBJ1-2 11 TRBV19 ASSIKGAIGYT
TRBJ1-1 15 TRBV5-1 ASSLAFQGAMNTEAF
TRBJ2-3 15 TRBV7-6 ASSLRRGLNYTDTQY